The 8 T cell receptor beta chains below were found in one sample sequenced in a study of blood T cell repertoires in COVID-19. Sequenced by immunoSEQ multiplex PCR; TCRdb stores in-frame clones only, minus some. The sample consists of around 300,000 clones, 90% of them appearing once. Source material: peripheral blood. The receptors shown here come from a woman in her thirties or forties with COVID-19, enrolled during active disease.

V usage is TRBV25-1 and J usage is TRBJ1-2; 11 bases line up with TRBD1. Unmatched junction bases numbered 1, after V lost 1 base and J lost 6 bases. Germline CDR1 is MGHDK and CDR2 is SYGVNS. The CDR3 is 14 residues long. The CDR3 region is CASSEWDRGDGYTF. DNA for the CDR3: TGTGCCAGCAGTGAATGGGACAGGGGGGATGGCTACACCTTC.

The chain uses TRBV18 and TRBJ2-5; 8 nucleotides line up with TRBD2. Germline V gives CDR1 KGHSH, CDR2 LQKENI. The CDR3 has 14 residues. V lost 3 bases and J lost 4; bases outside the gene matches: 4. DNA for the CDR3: TGTGCCAGCTCACCGACAGCGGGGGCAGAGACCCAGTACTTC. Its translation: CASSPTAGAETQYF.

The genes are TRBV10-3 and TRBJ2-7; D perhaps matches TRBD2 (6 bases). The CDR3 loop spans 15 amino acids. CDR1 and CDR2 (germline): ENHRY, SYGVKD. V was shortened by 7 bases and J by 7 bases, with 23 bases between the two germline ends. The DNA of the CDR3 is TGTGCCATCACCCCCGGGGGTAGCACCCCGGGGGAGCAGTACTTC. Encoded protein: CAITPGGSTPGEQYF.

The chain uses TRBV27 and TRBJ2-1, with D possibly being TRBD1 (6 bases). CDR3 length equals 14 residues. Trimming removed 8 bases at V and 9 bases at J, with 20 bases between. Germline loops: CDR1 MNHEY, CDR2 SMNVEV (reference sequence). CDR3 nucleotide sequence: TGTGCCAGCGGGGCCACACAGGGATTGAGTGAGCAGTTCTTC. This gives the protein CASGATQGLSEQFF.

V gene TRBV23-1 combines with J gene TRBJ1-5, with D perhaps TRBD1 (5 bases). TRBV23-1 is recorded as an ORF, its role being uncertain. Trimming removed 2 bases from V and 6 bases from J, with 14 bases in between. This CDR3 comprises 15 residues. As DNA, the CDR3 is TGCGCCAGCAGTCAACAGGGTGTTAGGGTTCAGCCCCAGCATTTT. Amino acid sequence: CASSQQGVRVQPQHF.

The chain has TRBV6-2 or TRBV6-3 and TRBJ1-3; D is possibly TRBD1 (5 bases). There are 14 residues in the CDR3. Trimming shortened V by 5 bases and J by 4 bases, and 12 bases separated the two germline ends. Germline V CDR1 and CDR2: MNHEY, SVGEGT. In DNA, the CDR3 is TGTGCCAGCAGTGCGCGGGGGTCCGGAAACACCATATATTTT. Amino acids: CASSARGSGNTIYF.

Here the CDR3 DNA reads TGTGCCAGCAGCACTCGGACTAGCGGAGGGGACAATGAGCAGTTCTTC. Protein: CASSTRTSGGDNEQFF. The V gene is TRBV7-2, the J gene TRBJ2-1; 10 bases agree with TRBD2. The J segment lost 5 bases and the V segment lost 5 bases, leaving 9 bases of the junction unmatched. This CDR3 region has 16 residues. Germline values: CDR1 SGHTA, CDR2 FQGNSA.

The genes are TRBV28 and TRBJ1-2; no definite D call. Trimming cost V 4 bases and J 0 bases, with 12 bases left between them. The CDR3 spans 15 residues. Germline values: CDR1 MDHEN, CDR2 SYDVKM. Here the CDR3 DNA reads TGTGCCAGCAGTTCCGGTGACTGGGCTAACTATGGCTACACCTTC. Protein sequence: CASSSGDWANYGYTF.